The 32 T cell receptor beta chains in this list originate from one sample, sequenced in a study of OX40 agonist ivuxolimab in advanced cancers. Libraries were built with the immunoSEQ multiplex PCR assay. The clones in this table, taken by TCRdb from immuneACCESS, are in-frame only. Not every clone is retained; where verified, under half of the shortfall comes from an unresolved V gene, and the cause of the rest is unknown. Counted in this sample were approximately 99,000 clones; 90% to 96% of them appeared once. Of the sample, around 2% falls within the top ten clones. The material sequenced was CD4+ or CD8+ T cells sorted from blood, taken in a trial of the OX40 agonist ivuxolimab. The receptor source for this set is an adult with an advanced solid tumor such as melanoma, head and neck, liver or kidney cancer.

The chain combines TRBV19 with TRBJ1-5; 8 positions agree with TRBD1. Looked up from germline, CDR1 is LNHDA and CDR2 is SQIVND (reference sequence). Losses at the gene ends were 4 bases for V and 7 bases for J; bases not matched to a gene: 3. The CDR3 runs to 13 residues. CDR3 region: CASSTGGWQPQHF. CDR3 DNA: TGTGCCAGTAGTACAGGGGGCTGGCAGCCCCAGCATTTT.

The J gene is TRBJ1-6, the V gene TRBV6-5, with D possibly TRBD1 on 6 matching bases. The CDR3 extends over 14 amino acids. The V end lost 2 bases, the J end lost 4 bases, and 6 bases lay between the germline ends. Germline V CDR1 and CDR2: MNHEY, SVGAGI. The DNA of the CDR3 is TGTGCCAGCAGTTACGGACAGTATAATTCACCCCTCCACTTT. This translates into CASSYGQYNSPLHF.

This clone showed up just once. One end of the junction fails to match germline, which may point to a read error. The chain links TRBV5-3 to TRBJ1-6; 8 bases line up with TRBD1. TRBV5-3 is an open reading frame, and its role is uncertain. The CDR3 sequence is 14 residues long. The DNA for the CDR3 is TGTGCCAGCAGCTATGGACAGGGCAGCTCACCCCTCCACTTT. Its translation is CASSYGQGSSPLHF.

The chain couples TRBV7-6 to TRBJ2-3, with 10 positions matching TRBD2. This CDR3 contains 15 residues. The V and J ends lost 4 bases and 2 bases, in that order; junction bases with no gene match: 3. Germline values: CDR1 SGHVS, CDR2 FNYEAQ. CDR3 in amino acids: CASSYSGGPTDTQYF. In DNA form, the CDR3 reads TGTGCCAGCAGCTATAGCGGGGGGCCCACAGATACGCAGTATTTT.

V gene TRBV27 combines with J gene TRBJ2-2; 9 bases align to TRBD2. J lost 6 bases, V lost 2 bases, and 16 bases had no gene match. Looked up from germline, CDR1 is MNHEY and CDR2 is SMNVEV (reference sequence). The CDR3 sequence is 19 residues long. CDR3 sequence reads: CASSLGSSLAGGPSGELFF. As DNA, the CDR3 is TGTGCCAGCAGTTTAGGTTCGAGTTTGGCGGGAGGGCCCTCCGGGGAGCTGTTTTTT.

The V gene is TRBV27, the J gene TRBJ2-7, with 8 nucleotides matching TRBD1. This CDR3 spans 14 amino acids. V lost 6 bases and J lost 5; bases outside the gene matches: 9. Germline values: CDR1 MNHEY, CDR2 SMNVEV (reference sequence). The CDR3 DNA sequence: TGTGCCAGCAGACTCGGACAGGGTATCCACGAGCAGTACTTC. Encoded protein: CASRLGQGIHEQYF.

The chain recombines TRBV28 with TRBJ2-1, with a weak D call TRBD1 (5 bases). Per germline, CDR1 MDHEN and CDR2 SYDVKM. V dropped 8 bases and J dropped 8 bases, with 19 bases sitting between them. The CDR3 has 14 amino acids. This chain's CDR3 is CASEVQGSYHEQFF. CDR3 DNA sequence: TGTGCCAGCGAGGTTCAGGGCTCGTATCATGAGCAGTTCTTC.

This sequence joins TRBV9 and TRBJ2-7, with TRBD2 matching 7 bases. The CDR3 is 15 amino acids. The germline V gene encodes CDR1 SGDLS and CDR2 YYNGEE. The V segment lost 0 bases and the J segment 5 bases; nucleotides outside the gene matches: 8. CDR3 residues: CASSVDGSSGNEQYF. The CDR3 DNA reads TGTGCCAGCAGCGTAGATGGGTCTAGCGGTAACGAGCAGTACTTC.

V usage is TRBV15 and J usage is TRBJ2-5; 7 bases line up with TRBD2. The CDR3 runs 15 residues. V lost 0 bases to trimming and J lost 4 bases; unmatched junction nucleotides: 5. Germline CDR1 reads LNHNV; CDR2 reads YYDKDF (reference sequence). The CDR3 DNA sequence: TGTGCCACCAGCAGAGAGCGGGAGCCTATAGAGACCCAGTACTTC. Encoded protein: CATSREREPIETQYF.

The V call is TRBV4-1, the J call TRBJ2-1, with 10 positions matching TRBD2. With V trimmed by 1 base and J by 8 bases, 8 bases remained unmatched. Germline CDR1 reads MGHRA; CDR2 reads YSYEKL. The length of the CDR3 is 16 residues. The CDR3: CASSQAASGRVYEQFF. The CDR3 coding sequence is TGCGCCAGCAGCCAAGCTGCTAGCGGGAGAGTTTATGAGCAGTTCTTC.

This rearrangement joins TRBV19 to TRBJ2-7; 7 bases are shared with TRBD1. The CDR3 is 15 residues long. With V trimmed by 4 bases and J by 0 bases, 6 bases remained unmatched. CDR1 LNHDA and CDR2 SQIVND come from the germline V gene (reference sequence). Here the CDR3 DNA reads TGTGCCAGTAGTACCGGGACAGTCGCCTCCTACGAGCAGTACTTC. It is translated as CASSTGTVASYEQYF.

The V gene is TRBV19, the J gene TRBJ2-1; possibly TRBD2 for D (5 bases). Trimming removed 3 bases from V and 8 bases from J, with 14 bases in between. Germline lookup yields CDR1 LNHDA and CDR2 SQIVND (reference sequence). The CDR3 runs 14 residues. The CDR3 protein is CASSMRGLGDEQFF. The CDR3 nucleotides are TGTGCCAGTAGTATGAGAGGGCTTGGGGATGAGCAGTTCTTC.

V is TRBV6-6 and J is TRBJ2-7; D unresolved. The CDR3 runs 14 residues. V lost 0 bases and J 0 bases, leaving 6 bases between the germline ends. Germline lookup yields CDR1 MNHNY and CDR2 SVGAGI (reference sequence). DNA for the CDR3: TGTGCCAGCAGTTACTCACCGGGCTCCTACGAGCAGTACTTC. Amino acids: CASSYSPGSYEQYF.

The CDR3 bases are TGTGCCAGCAGTTTGTCCGGGACAGGAATACTCTACGAGCAGTACTTC. It is translated as CASSLSGTGILYEQYF. The rearrangement links TRBV27 to TRBJ2-7; 8 bases map to TRBD1. Germline lookup yields CDR1 MNHEY and CDR2 SMNVEV (reference sequence). V lost 3 bases and J lost 3; bases outside the gene matches: 10. The CDR3 extends over 16 amino acids.

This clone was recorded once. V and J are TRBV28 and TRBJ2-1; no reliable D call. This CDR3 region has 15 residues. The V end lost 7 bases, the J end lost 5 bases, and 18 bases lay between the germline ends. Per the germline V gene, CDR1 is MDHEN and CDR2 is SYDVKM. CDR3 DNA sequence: TGTGCCAGCATCGGGTTCGGGTGGGCACACAATGAGCAGTTCTTC. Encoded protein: CASIGFGWAHNEQFF.

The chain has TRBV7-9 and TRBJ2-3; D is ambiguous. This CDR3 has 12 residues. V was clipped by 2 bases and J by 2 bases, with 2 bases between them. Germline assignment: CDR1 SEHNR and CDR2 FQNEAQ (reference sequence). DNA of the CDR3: TGTGCCAGCAGCTTAATCACAGATACGCAGTATTTT. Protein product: CASSLITDTQYF.

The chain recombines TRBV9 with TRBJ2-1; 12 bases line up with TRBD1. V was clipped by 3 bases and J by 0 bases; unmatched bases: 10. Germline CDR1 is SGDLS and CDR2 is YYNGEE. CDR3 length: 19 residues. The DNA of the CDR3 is TGTGCCAGCAGCGACCCGGGACAGGGGGCAAGGGGCTCCTACAATGAGCAGTTCTTC. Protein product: CASSDPGQGARGSYNEQFF.

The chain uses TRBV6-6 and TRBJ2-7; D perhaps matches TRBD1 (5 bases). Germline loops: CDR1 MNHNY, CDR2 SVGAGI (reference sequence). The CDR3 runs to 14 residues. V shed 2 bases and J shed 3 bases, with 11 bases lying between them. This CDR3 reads CASSYEGAYYEQYF. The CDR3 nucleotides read TGTGCCAGCAGTTACGAAGGGGCCTACTACGAGCAGTACTTC.

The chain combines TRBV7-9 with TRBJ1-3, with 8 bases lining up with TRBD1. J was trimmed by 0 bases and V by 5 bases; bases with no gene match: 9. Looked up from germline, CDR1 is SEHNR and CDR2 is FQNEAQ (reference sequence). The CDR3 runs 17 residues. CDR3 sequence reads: CASSVLDRAVSGNTIYF. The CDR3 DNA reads TGTGCCAGCAGCGTCTTGGACAGGGCCGTCTCTGGAAACACCATATATTTT.

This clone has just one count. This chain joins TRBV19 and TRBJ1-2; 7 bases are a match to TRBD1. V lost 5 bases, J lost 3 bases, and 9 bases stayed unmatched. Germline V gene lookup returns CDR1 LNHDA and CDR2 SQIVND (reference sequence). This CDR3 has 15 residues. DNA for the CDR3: TGTGCCAGTAGTCTGGGGACAGCGGACTACTATGGCTACACCTTC. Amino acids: CASSLGTADYYGYTF.

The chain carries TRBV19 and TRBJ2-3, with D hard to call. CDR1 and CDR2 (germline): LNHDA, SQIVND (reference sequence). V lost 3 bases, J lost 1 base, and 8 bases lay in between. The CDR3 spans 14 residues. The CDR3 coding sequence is TGTGCCAGTAGTATGTACACCGGCACAGATACGCAGTATTTT. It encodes CASSMYTGTDTQYF.

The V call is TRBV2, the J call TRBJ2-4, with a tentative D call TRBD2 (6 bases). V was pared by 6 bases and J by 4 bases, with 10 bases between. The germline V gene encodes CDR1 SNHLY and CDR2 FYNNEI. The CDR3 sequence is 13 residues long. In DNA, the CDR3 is TGTGCCAGCAGGGACTATTCGAAAAACATTCAGTACTTC. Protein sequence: CASRDYSKNIQYF.

The CDR3 nucleotides read TGTGCCAGCTCACCACCGGCGGCGGGGGCTTACAATGAGCAGTTCTTC. Translated, it gives CASSPPAAGAYNEQFF. The chain employs TRBV18 and TRBJ2-1; TRBD2 is a possible D gene (7 bases). Germline CDR1 and CDR2: KGHSH and LQKENI. There are 16 residues in the CDR3. V was trimmed by 0 bases and J by 4 bases, leaving 13 bases between them.

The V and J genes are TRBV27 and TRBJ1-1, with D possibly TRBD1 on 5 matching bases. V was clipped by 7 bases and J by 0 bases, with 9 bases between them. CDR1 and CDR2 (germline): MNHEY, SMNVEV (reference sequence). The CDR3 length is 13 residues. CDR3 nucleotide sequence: TGTGCCAGCAAGGGGCGGCTGAACACTGAAGCTTTCTTT. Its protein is CASKGRLNTEAFF.

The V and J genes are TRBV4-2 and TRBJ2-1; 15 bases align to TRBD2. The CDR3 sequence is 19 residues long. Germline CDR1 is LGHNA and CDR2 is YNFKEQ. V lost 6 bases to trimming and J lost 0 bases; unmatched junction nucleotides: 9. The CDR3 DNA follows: TGTGCCAGCAGTTCGATGGGACTAGCGGGGGGCCTCTCCTACAATGAGCAGTTCTTC. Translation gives CASSSMGLAGGLSYNEQFF.

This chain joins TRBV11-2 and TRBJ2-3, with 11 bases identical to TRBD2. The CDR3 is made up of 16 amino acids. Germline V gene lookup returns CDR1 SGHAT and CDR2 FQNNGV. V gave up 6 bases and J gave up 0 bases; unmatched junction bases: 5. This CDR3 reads CASSRGLAGSTDTQYF. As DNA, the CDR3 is TGTGCCAGCAGTCGCGGACTAGCGGGTAGCACAGATACGCAGTATTTT.

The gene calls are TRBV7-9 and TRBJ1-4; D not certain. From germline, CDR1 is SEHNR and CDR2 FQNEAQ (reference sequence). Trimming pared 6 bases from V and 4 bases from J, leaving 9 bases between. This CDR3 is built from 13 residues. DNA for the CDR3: TGTGCCAGCAGTCACCCGGGTAATGAAAAACTGTTTTTT. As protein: CASSHPGNEKLFF.

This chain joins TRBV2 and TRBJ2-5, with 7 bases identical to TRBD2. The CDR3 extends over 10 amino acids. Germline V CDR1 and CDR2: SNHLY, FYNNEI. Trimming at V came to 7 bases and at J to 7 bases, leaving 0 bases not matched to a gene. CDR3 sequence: CASTGGTQYF. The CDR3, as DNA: TGTGCCAGCACGGGGGGGACCCAGTACTTC.

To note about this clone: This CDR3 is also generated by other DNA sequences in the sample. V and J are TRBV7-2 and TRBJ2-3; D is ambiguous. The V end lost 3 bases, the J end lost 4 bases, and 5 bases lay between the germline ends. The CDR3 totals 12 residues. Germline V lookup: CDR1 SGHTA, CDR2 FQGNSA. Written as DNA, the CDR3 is TGTGCCAGCAGCTTTAGTGCAGATACGCAGTATTTT. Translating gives CASSFSADTQYF.

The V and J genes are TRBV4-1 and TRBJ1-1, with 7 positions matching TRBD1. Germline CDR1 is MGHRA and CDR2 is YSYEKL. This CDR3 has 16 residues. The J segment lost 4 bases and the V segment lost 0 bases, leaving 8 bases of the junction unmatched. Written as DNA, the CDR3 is TGCGCCAGCAGCCAAGATGTGGCAGGGGGTGGCACTGAAGCTTTCTTT. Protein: CASSQDVAGGGTEAFF.

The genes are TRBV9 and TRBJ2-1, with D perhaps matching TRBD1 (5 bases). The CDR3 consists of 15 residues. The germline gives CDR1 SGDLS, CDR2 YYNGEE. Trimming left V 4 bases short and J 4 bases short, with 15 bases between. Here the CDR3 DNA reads TGTGCCAGCAGCCCCCATTCAGGGTTTTACAATGAGCAGTTCTTC. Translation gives CASSPHSGFYNEQFF.

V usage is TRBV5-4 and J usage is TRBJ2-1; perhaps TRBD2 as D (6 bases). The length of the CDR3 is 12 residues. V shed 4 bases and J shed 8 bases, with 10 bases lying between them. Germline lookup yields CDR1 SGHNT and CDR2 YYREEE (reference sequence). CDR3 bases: TGTGCCAGCAGCCGCGGGGTTGATGAGCAGTTCTTC. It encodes CASSRGVDEQFF.